This T cell receptor beta chain was identified in a study of T cells in Graves' hyperthyroidism and ophthalmopathy. Authors of the study amplified TCR beta CDR3 regions from RNA transcripts. TCR CDR3 regions were first amplified by RT-PCR with HTBI primers. MiXCR, applied by TCRdb to the multiplex PCR reads, yields one record per CDR3 protein. The sample includes roughly 710,000 distinct CDR3 sequences, roughly 32% of them seen just once. CDR1 and CDR2 from the germline V gene are ENHRY and SYGVKD. V gave up 5 bases and J gave up 3 bases; unmatched junction bases: 2. The CDR3 extends over 13 amino acids. Findings and limits, study-wide: In blood, most of the thyroid clonotypes expanded above 0.001 were also present.

Turning to this clonotype: Its antigen is still unknown.

Each 10 ml fresh peripheral blood draw supplied the PBMCs. The TCR was taken from a woman aged 40 to 50 with Graves' hyperthyroidism. Material: blood. The V call is TRBV10-3, the J call TRBJ1-2; 8 bases are a match to TRBD1. CDR3 DNA: TGTGCCATCAGTCAGGGGGCGGACTATGGCTACACCTTC. The encoded protein is CAISQGADYGYTF.